Listed here are 32 T cell receptor beta chains from one sample, sequenced in a study of Tregs in tolerant kidney transplant recipients. Clones were read by immunoSEQ multiplex PCR, and TCRdb kept only the in-frame ones, dropping some. This sample has 98,000 or so clones, with 90% found just once. The specimen comprised CD4+ T cells from blood, sampled before the transplant. These receptors came from a human donor who received a combined kidney and bone marrow transplant.

The CDR3 loop is CASRIRGVSYEQYF. The CDR3 DNA reads TGCGCCAGCAGGATCCGGGGGGTCTCCTACGAGCAGTACTTC. The chain joins TRBV10-2 to TRBJ2-7; 7 bases are a match to TRBD2. The CDR3 covers 14 residues. The V and J ends lost 6 bases and 0 bases, in that order; junction bases with no gene match: 5. Germline V gene sequence: CDR1 WSHSY, CDR2 SAAADI.

The gene calls are TRBV21-1 and TRBJ1-6; the table gives TRBD1 as D, unverified against the DNA. TRBV21-1 is marked as a pseudogene. This CDR3 is 15 amino acids long. CDR3 protein: CASSKVRDSNSPLHF. In DNA, the CDR3 is TGTGCCAGCAGCAAGGTCCGGGACAGCAATTCACCCCTCCACTTT.

The chain joins TRBV7-9 to TRBJ2-7, with D possibly TRBD2 on 6 matching bases. The length of the CDR3 is 16 residues. Trimming took off 1 base at V and 2 bases at J, with 15 bases between the two ends. Germline V lookup: CDR1 SEHNR, CDR2 FQNEAQ (reference sequence). The CDR3 sequence is CASSLGEEDTAYEQYF. The CDR3 nucleotides read TGTGCCAGCAGCTTAGGGGAGGAAGACACAGCCTACGAGCAGTACTTC.

The V and J genes are TRBV11-2 and TRBJ2-5; D ambiguous. Per the germline V gene, CDR1 is SGHAT and CDR2 is FQNNGV. The V gene lost 5 bases and the J gene lost 5 bases, with 12 bases spanning the gap. There are 13 residues in the CDR3. The CDR3 reads CASSPPGRETQYF. CDR3 nucleotide sequence: TGTGCCAGCAGCCCTCCGGGTCGGGAGACCCAGTACTTC.

In this sample, this clone turned up once. The rearrangement joins TRBV5-1 to TRBJ1-6; 9 nucleotides match TRBD1. Germline V gene data show CDR1 as SGHRS and CDR2 as YFSETQ. Trimming removed 0 bases from V and 9 bases from J; junction bases left unmatched: 1. This CDR3 comprises 14 residues. CDR3 coding DNA: TGCGCCAGCAGCTTGGCGGGACAGGGTTCACCCCTCCACTTT. It is translated as CASSLAGQGSPLHF. The full variable domain, its missing parts supplied by reference TRBV5-1 and TRBJ1-6, is KAGVTQTPRYLIKTRGQQVTLSCSPISGHRSVSWYQQTPGQGLQFLFEYFSETQRNKGNFPGRFSGRQFSNSRSEMNVSTLELGDSALYLCASSLAGQGSPLHFGNGTRLTVT.

The chain recombines TRBV6-5 with TRBJ2-1; perhaps TRBD1 as D (6 bases). CDR1 MNHEY and CDR2 SVGAGI come from the germline V gene. The CDR3 extends over 13 amino acids. V was trimmed by 11 bases and J by 2 bases, leaving 13 bases between them. The CDR3 DNA reads as TGTGCCGTCCGGACAGACCCCTACAATGAGCAGTTCTTC. Protein product: CAVRTDPYNEQFF.

The count of this clone is one. This chain uses TRBV29-1 with TRBJ2-1, with D unresolved. With 7 bases removed from V and 2 bases from J, the gap between germline ends came to 12 bases. Looked up from germline, CDR1 is SQVTM and CDR2 is ANQGSEA. This CDR3 is built from 13 residues. This chain's CDR3 is CSASRGPYNEQFF. CDR3 coding DNA: TGCAGCGCGAGCCGAGGCCCCTACAATGAGCAGTTCTTC.

V and J are TRBV2 and TRBJ2-4, with D perhaps matching TRBD1 (6 bases). Trimming took 5 bases from V and 1 from J, leaving 12 bases between them. This CDR3 spans 15 amino acids. Germline values: CDR1 SNHLY, CDR2 FYNNEI. The chain's CDR3 is CASSSPTGAKNIQYF. The CDR3 nucleotides read TGTGCCAGCAGTTCACCTACAGGGGCCAAAAACATTCAGTACTTC.

The rearrangement links TRBV6-5 to TRBJ2-7, with TRBD2 matching 9 bases. From germline, CDR1 is MNHEY and CDR2 SVGAGI. V shed 2 bases and J 7 bases; nucleotides not matched to a gene: 3. The CDR3 is made up of 13 amino acids. CDR3 sequence: CASSYGLAGEQYF. The DNA for the CDR3 is TGTGCCAGCAGTTACGGGCTAGCGGGGGAGCAGTACTTC.

The chain uses TRBV14 and TRBJ2-1, with a possible D match to TRBD2 (6 bases). Germline CDR1 is SGHDN and CDR2 is FVKESK. This CDR3 contains 14 residues. V gave up 4 bases and J gave up 6 bases, with 13 bases separating them. CDR3 nucleotide sequence: TGTGCCAGCAGCCCCCGGGGGTTTGGCAATGAGCAGTTCTTC. It yields the protein CASSPRGFGNEQFF.

The V and J genes are TRBV15 and TRBJ1-1, with D tentatively TRBD1 (6 bases). Trimming shortened V by 5 bases and J by 1 base, and 8 bases separated the two germline ends. Germline V gene data show CDR1 as LNHNV and CDR2 as YYDKDF (reference sequence). The CDR3 has 13 amino acids. DNA for the CDR3: TGTGCCACCAGCTCGACAGGGAACACTGAAGCTTTCTTT. Amino acids: CATSSTGNTEAFF.

The chain links TRBV14 to TRBJ1-4, with TRBD1 as a possible D gene (5 bases). The CDR3 length is 14 residues. Trimming took 2 bases from V and 10 from J, leaving 14 bases between them. Germline loops: CDR1 SGHDN, CDR2 FVKESK. CDR3 residues: CASSQWEGSRKLFF. The CDR3 region has the DNA TGTGCCAGCAGCCAATGGGAGGGGAGCCGAAAACTGTTTTTT.

The chain couples TRBV7-5 to TRBJ2-6; the DNA was not used to check the table's D call, TRBD1. TRBV7-5 is noted as a pseudogene. The CDR3 contains 15 residues. In DNA form, the CDR3 reads TGTGCCAGAAGCGCAGACAGCTCTGGGGCCAACGTCCTGACTTTC. Protein product: CARSADSSGANVLTF.

The chain uses TRBV7-2 and TRBJ1-2; 8 nucleotides agree with TRBD1. Germline assignment: CDR1 SGHTA and CDR2 FQGNSA. This CDR3 comprises 15 residues. The J segment lost 4 bases and the V segment lost 5 bases, leaving 9 bases of the junction unmatched. CDR3 bases: TGTGCCAGCAGCCCTAGACAGGGGCGGGCCTATGGCTACACCTTC. Its protein product is CASSPRQGRAYGYTF.

This clone came up once. This chain joins TRBV6-4 and TRBJ2-3, with D tentatively TRBD2 (5 bases). This CDR3 is built from 13 residues. V lost 4 bases and J lost 4, with 9 bases in between. Germline loops: CDR1 MRHNA, CDR2 SNTAGT. The CDR3: CASSASSADTQYF. The CDR3 nucleotides are TGTGCCAGCAGTGCTAGTAGCGCAGATACGCAGTATTTT.

CDR3 residues: CASSFQIAGGSNEQFF. CDR3 sequence (DNA): TGTGCCAGCAGCTTTCAAATAGCGGGGGGTTCCAATGAGCAGTTCTTC. The rearrangement uses TRBV5-6 and TRBJ2-1; 10 bases map to TRBD2. Trimming took 2 bases from V and 6 from J; bases not matched to a gene: 8. The germline CDR1 and CDR2 sequences are SGHDT and YYEEEE. The CDR3 length is 16 residues.

This chain links TRBV5-6 with TRBJ1-1; TRBD1 is a possible D gene (6 bases). CDR1 is SGHDT, CDR2 YYEEEE, per germline. The V and J ends lost 1 base and 4 bases respectively, with 26 bases between them. This CDR3 is 19 amino acids long. CDR3 sequence: CASSLTGTPSPNPSTEAFF. In DNA, the CDR3 is TGTGCCAGCAGCTTGACCGGGACACCGTCTCCGAACCCCAGCACTGAAGCTTTCTTT.

The V call is TRBV15, the J call TRBJ2-5; D ambiguous. The length of the CDR3 is 16 residues. Germline CDR1 is LNHNV and CDR2 is YYDKDF (reference sequence). V was shortened by 0 bases and J by 5 bases, with 16 bases between the two germline ends. The CDR3 DNA is TGTGCCACCAGCAGAGATCCAGGCCGAAGTGGGGAGACCCAGTACTTC. Its protein is CATSRDPGRSGETQYF.

The chain combines TRBV5-6 with TRBJ2-7, with D tentatively TRBD1 (5 bases). The CDR3 contains 17 residues. The V gene lost 0 bases and the J gene lost 2 bases, with 18 bases spanning the gap. Germline values: CDR1 SGHDT, CDR2 YYEEEE. The DNA of the CDR3 is TGTGCCAGCAGCTTGGGACGTTTGGCAGGGATAGCCTACGAGCAGTACTTC. It encodes CASSLGRLAGIAYEQYF.

The V call is TRBV28, the J call TRBJ1-1; tentatively, D is TRBD1 (5 bases). Germline V lookup: CDR1 MDHEN, CDR2 SYDVKM. This CDR3 comprises 11 residues. V gave up 4 bases and J gave up 6 bases, with 6 bases separating them. The CDR3, as DNA: TGTGCCAGCAGTTCGACAGCTGAAGCTTTCTTT. It translates to CASSSTAEAFF.

The rearrangement joins TRBV28 to TRBJ2-7; D uncertain. The CDR3 is made up of 12 amino acids. Trimming stripped 2 bases from V and 3 bases from J, with 5 bases between. Germline CDR1 MDHEN, CDR2 SYDVKM. The CDR3 is CASSLQIYEQYF. The CDR3 DNA is TGTGCCAGCAGTTTACAGATCTACGAGCAGTACTTC.

This clone has just one count. The chain joins TRBV7-9 to TRBJ1-1, with D perhaps matching TRBD1 (6 bases). V was clipped by 5 bases and J by 1 base, with 14 bases between them. The CDR3 runs 15 residues. From germline, CDR1 is SEHNR and CDR2 FQNEAQ (reference sequence). The CDR3 is CASSASPGQNTEAFF. The CDR3 DNA reads TGTGCCAGCAGCGCCTCCCCGGGACAGAACACTGAAGCTTTCTTT.

The V call is TRBV5-1, the J call TRBJ2-7; 7 bases line up with TRBD1. J lost 0 bases, V lost 1 base, and 4 bases had no gene match. The CDR3 is 15 amino acids. The germline CDR1 and CDR2 sequences are SGHRS and YFSETQ. The CDR3, as DNA: TGCGCCAGCAGCTTGTTTGACAGGGCCTCCTACGAGCAGTACTTC. Translated: CASSLFDRASYEQYF.

The chain employs TRBV19 and TRBJ1-2, with D tentatively TRBD1 (5 bases). V was pared by 5 bases and J by 8 bases, with 21 bases between. Per germline, CDR1 LNHDA and CDR2 SQIVND (reference sequence). The CDR3 covers 15 residues. CDR3 loop: CASSSREGRYRGYTF. The CDR3 bases are TGTGCCAGTAGTTCCCGGGAGGGGCGATATAGGGGCTACACCTTC.

This clone was detected only once. The chain carries TRBV30 and TRBJ1-1, with TRBD1 matching 7 bases. Looked up from germline, CDR1 is GTSNPN and CDR2 is SVGIG (reference sequence). The CDR3 extends over 14 amino acids. With V trimmed by 3 bases and J by 1 base, 5 bases remained unmatched. CDR3 residues: CAWSKGQKNTEAFF. CDR3 DNA: TGTGCCTGGAGCAAGGGACAGAAGAACACTGAAGCTTTCTTT. Full variable domain (remainder filled in from reference TRBV30 and TRBJ1-1): SQTIHQWPATLVQPVGSPLSLECTVEGTSNPNLYWYRQAAGRGLQLLFYSVGIGQISSEVPQNLSASRPQDRQFILSSKKLLLSDSGFYLCAWSKGQKNTEAFFGQGTRLTVV.

This rearrangement joins TRBV5-1 to TRBJ2-3; D gene ambiguous. This CDR3 contains 15 residues. The V gene lost 0 bases and the J gene lost 5 bases, with 13 bases spanning the gap. Germline CDR1 SGHRS, CDR2 YFSETQ. The CDR3 protein is CASSLGARKIDTQYF. Written as DNA, the CDR3 is TGCGCCAGCAGCTTGGGGGCCAGAAAGATAGATACGCAGTATTTT.

V gene TRBV7-2 combines with J gene TRBJ1-1; tentatively, D is TRBD1 (5 bases). Trimming cost V 5 bases and J 1 base, with 11 bases left between them. Per the germline V gene, CDR1 is SGHTA and CDR2 is FQGNSA. The CDR3 runs to 14 residues. The CDR3 is CASSRRGGNTEAFF. CDR3 bases: TGTGCCAGCAGCCGGCGGGGGGGGAACACTGAAGCTTTCTTT.

V gene TRBV18 combines with J gene TRBJ2-1, with D possibly being TRBD1 (6 bases). Germline CDR1 KGHSH, CDR2 LQKENI. CDR3 length: 16 residues. The V gene lost 2 bases and the J gene lost 7 bases, with 18 bases spanning the gap. For the CDR3, the DNA is TGTGCCAGCTCACCAAGCGCCCGGACAGTACGGAATGAGCAGTTCTTC. It codes for CASSPSARTVRNEQFF.

The chain couples TRBV9 to TRBJ2-3; tentative D call: TRBD2 (6 bases). The CDR3 sequence is 13 residues long. V dropped 7 bases and J dropped 4 bases, with 13 bases sitting between them. The germline CDR1 and CDR2 sequences are SGDLS and YYNGEE. The CDR3 DNA is TGTGCCAGCGCAGAAAGGAGGGCAGATACGCAGTATTTT. Translation gives CASAERRADTQYF.

This chain connects TRBV15 to TRBJ2-7; unclear D gene. Trimming left V 0 bases short and J 2 bases short, with 11 bases between. This CDR3 region has 15 residues. The V gene's germline CDR1 is LNHNV and CDR2 YYDKDF (reference sequence). CDR3 nucleotide sequence: TGTGCCACCAGCAGAGAAGCGCATTCAACCTACGAGCAGTACTTC. Translation gives CATSREAHSTYEQYF.

The chain couples TRBV7-2 to TRBJ2-7, with a tentative D call TRBD2 (5 bases). The V and J ends lost 8 bases and 2 bases respectively, with 16 bases between them. Germline-derived CDR1 and CDR2 are SGHTA and FQGNSA. This CDR3 is built from 14 residues. The DNA of the CDR3 is TGTGCCAGCTTGAAAGGAGGTCTGGCCTACGAGCAGTACTTC. Translated: CASLKGGLAYEQYF.

The V call is TRBV27, the J call TRBJ1-2; D remains ambiguous. The V gene's germline CDR1 is MNHEY and CDR2 SMNVEV (reference sequence). The V and J ends lost 0 bases and 8 bases respectively, with 10 bases between them. CDR3 length: 13 residues. CDR3 DNA: TGTGCCAGCAGTTTATCCGGGTCGGGGGGCTACACCTTC. It yields the protein CASSLSGSGGYTF.